Presented here are 7 T cell receptor beta chains from one specimen sequenced in a study of blood T cell repertoires in COVID-19. The method was immunoSEQ multiplex PCR; TCRdb's version includes in-frame clones alone and lacks a portion of them. Of about 52,000 clones detected, 89% appear once; the ten largest clones hold 4% to 6%. Sequenced material: peripheral blood. These receptors were collected from a man in his sixties with active COVID-19.

This rearrangement joins TRBV9 to TRBJ2-7; TRBD1 matches at 9 bases. The length of the CDR3 is 15 residues. The ends lost 5 bases at V and 5 bases at J; junction bases unmatched: 11. CDR1 SGDLS and CDR2 YYNGEE come from the germline V gene. CDR3 region: CASSKVTGQGHEQYF. DNA of the CDR3: TGTGCCAGCAGTAAAGTAACGGGACAGGGACACGAGCAGTACTTC.

The chain employs TRBV15 and TRBJ2-1; D unclear. Germline V gene data show CDR1 as LNHNV and CDR2 as YYDKDF (reference sequence). The V and J ends lost 2 bases and 12 bases respectively, with 11 bases between them. The CDR3 runs 12 residues. The CDR3 region is CATSRFGGRQFF. Here the CDR3 DNA reads TGTGCCACCAGCAGATTTGGTGGTAGGCAGTTCTTC.

The chain combines TRBV21-1 with TRBJ2-1; the table's D call of TRBD1 was not tested on the DNA. TRBV21-1 is a listed pseudogene. The CDR3 has 16 amino acids. The chain's CDR3 is CASSKGGRGSYNEQFF. For the CDR3, the DNA is TGTGCCAGCAGCAAAGGCGGCAGGGGGAGTTACAATGAGCAGTTCTTC.

The rearrangement links TRBV6-5 to TRBJ2-2; tentative D call: TRBD2 (6 bases). V was shortened by 6 bases and J by 5 bases, with 13 bases between the two germline ends. The CDR3 consists of 14 residues. Germline V gives CDR1 MNHEY, CDR2 SVGAGI. The CDR3 protein is CASRPLSGTGELFF. CDR3 DNA sequence: TGTGCCAGCAGGCCTCTAAGCGGGACCGGGGAGCTGTTTTTT.

A note on this clone: One end of the junction fails to match germline, which may point to a read error. The chain has TRBV5-5 and TRBJ2-1; no definite D call. This CDR3 spans 12 amino acids. Germline V gene lookup returns CDR1 SGHKS and CDR2 YYEKEE (reference sequence). CDR3 sequence (DNA): TGTGCCAGCAGCTTGGATCGTGGAGTTTTGCTCTTC. The encoded protein is CASSLDRGVLLF.

This clone was counted between two and nine times. The genes are TRBV29-1 and TRBJ2-1; TRBD1 is a possible D gene (6 bases). Germline V gene data show CDR1 as SQVTM and CDR2 as ANQGSEA. The V gene lost 0 bases and the J gene lost 13 bases, with 13 bases spanning the gap. The CDR3 is 12 residues long. The DNA of the CDR3 is TGCAGCGTTGAAGACTCCCGGGACATTCAGTTCTTC. Residues: CSVEDSRDIQFF.

V usage is TRBV30 and J usage is TRBJ2-7; D is perhaps TRBD1 (6 bases). CDR3 length: 12 amino acids. V dropped 7 bases and J dropped 2 bases, with 12 bases sitting between them. Looked up from germline, CDR1 is GTSNPN and CDR2 is SVGIG (reference sequence). In DNA form, the CDR3 reads TGTGCCTCTGAACAGGGACCCTACGAGCAGTACTTC. Its translation is CASEQGPYEQYF.